One sample yielded the 28 T cell receptor beta chains listed below, sequenced in a study of early stage breast cancer tumors. Produced via immunoSEQ multiplex PCR; TCRdb's table is partial and in-frame only. The profile covers about 69,000 clones, with around 80% appearing a single time and about 4.4% taken by the ten largest. Specimen: blood. The receptors derive from a person aged 35-49 years with breast cancer.

This chain joins TRBV5-1 and TRBJ1-2, with TRBD1 as a possible D gene (5 bases). The CDR3 has 19 residues. Looked up from germline, CDR1 is SGHRS and CDR2 is YFSETQ. V was trimmed by 4 bases and J by 4 bases, leaving 29 bases between them. CDR3 protein: CASSLSGTSTPLHSYGYTF. In DNA form, the CDR3 reads TGCGCCAGCAGCCTTTCCGGGACCTCAACCCCACTACACTCCTATGGCTACACCTTC.

For the CDR3, the DNA is TGTGCCAGCAGCTTAGATTTCGGCAGTGATGAGCAGTTCTTC. Translating gives CASSLDFGSDEQFF. The rearrangement joins TRBV11-2 to TRBJ2-1; D is undetermined. Germline V gene data show CDR1 as SGHAT and CDR2 as FQNNGV. CDR3 size: 14 residues. The V end lost 0 bases, the J end lost 8 bases, and 11 bases lay between the germline ends.

This chain uses TRBV9 with TRBJ2-3; D may correspond to TRBD1 or TRBD2 (5 bases each). V dropped 2 bases and J dropped 5 bases, with 9 bases sitting between them. Germline loops: CDR1 SGDLS, CDR2 YYNGEE. This CDR3 has 13 residues. The CDR3, as DNA: TGTGCCAGCAGCGTGGGACGGGGAGATACGCAGTATTTT. This encodes CASSVGRGDTQYF.

This chain joins TRBV6-5 and TRBJ2-7, with 8 positions matching TRBD1. The J segment lost 2 bases and the V segment lost 6 bases, leaving 9 bases of the junction unmatched. Per germline, CDR1 MNHEY and CDR2 SVGAGI. The length of the CDR3 is 15 residues. DNA of the CDR3: TGTGCCAGCAGACCCCGACAGGGGAGTACCTACGAGCAGTACTTC. It yields the protein CASRPRQGSTYEQYF.

The CDR3 coding sequence is TGCAGCGTTGAAAGATTTATGAACACTGAAGCTTTCTTT. This translates into CSVERFMNTEAFF. V and J are TRBV29-1 and TRBJ1-1; D not resolved. Germline values: CDR1 SQVTM, CDR2 ANQGSEA. This CDR3 is 13 amino acids long. The V gene lost 2 bases and the J gene lost 0 bases, with 7 bases spanning the gap.

This chain joins TRBV2 and TRBJ2-6; 7 bases agree with TRBD1. V lost 7 bases to trimming and J lost 1 base; unmatched junction nucleotides: 19. The CDR3 runs to 20 residues. Germline CDR1 reads SNHLY; CDR2 reads FYNNEI. The CDR3 region has the DNA TGTGCCAGCAACGAGTTCCTAACAGGGGTCTCGCCATCTGGGGCCAACGTCCTGACTTTC. Its protein product is CASNEFLTGVSPSGANVLTF.

The chain is built from TRBV5-6 and TRBJ1-2; D unresolved. This CDR3 spans 12 amino acids. Looked up from germline, CDR1 is SGHDT and CDR2 is YYEEEE. Trimming shortened V by 3 bases and J by 8 bases, and 11 bases separated the two germline ends. CDR3: CASSSYNGGYTF. For the CDR3, the DNA is TGTGCCAGCAGCTCCTATAATGGAGGCTACACCTTC.

This chain connects TRBV7-2 to TRBJ2-2; 10 nucleotides agree with TRBD2. J was trimmed by 5 bases and V by 4 bases; bases with no gene match: 7. In germline, CDR1 is SGHTA, CDR2 FQGNSA. The CDR3 is 16 amino acids. CDR3 in DNA: TGTGCCAGCAGCTATCAAGCGGGAGGGCGAACCGGGGAGCTGTTTTTT. It codes for CASSYQAGGRTGELFF.

This clone was counted once. This chain uses TRBV19 with TRBJ2-2; TRBD2 matches at 14 bases. V lost 5 bases, J lost 2 bases, and 4 bases stayed unmatched. Looked up from germline, CDR1 is LNHDA and CDR2 is SQIVND (reference sequence). The CDR3 spans 17 residues. The CDR3 sequence is CASSLTSGRVNTGELFF. CDR3 sequence (DNA): TGTGCCAGTAGTCTGACTAGCGGGAGGGTTAACACCGGGGAGCTGTTTTTT.

This clone was recorded once. The chain employs TRBV28 and TRBJ1-5; TRBD1 matches 7 bases. Germline V gives CDR1 MDHEN, CDR2 SYDVKM. The trim removed 6 bases at V and 0 bases at J, leaving 14 bases unmatched. The CDR3 has 18 amino acids. In DNA form, the CDR3 reads TGTGCCAGCAGAGGGACAGCAGGGACAATATTTAGCAATCAGCCCCAGCATTTT. This encodes CASRGTAGTIFSNQPQHF.

This clone was seen a handful of times. This chain links TRBV5-1 with TRBJ1-1, with D possibly matching TRBD1 (5 bases). Trimming took off 2 bases at V and 0 bases at J, with 8 bases between the two ends. Germline-derived CDR1 and CDR2 are SGHRS and YFSETQ. CDR3 length: 14 residues. CDR3 protein: CASSLTGLNTEAFF. Written as DNA, the CDR3 is TGCGCCAGCAGCTTAACAGGTTTGAACACTGAAGCTTTCTTT.

V and J are TRBV14 and TRBJ2-3; D is possibly TRBD2 (5 bases). Germline V CDR1 and CDR2: SGHDN, FVKESK. This CDR3 is built from 16 residues. V was pared by 2 bases and J by 0 bases, with 12 bases between. This CDR3 is CASSQSGSFSTDTQYF. For the CDR3, the DNA is TGTGCCAGCAGCCAAAGCGGTTCGTTTAGCACAGATACGCAGTATTTT.

This rearrangement joins TRBV18 to TRBJ2-3, with D possibly matching TRBD2 (5 bases). The germline CDR1 and CDR2 sequences are KGHSH and LQKENI. This CDR3 region has 17 residues. The germline V and J ends were trimmed by 6 bases and 6 bases, with 25 bases remaining between them. CDR3 sequence (DNA): TGTGCCAGCTCGACCGGCGTAAGTGGGTTCGGGAAGGATACGCAGTATTTT. Translation: CASSTGVSGFGKDTQYF.

This clone has only one observation. The V call is TRBV19, the J call TRBJ2-7; the match to TRBD2 covers 10 bases. Germline V gives CDR1 LNHDA, CDR2 SQIVND (reference sequence). With 1 base clipped from V and 0 bases from J, the junction kept 3 bases outside the gene matches. The length of the CDR3 is 16 residues. CDR3 residues: CASSIASGSISYEQYF. In nucleotides, the CDR3 is TGTGCCAGTAGTATAGCTAGCGGGAGTATCTCCTACGAGCAGTACTTC. The complete variable domain, with remaining parts taken from reference TRBV19 and TRBJ2-7, reads DGGITQSPKYLFRKEGQNVTLSCEQNLNHDAMYWYRQDPGQGLRLIYYSQIVNDFQKGDIAEGYSVSREKKESFPLTVTSAQKNPTAFYLCASSIASGSISYEQYFGPGTRLTVT.

V and J are TRBV5-1 and TRBJ1-5; possible D gene TRBD1, 6 bases. The germline V and J ends were trimmed by 2 bases and 1 base, with 13 bases remaining between them. Germline lookup yields CDR1 SGHRS and CDR2 YFSETQ. CDR3 length equals 16 residues. CDR3 sequence: CASSLQGPGSNQPQHF. CDR3 DNA sequence: TGCGCCAGCAGCTTACAGGGTCCGGGAAGCAATCAGCCCCAGCATTTT.

This clone has just a few counts. The rearrangement uses TRBV11-2 and TRBJ2-7; TRBD1 matches 9 bases. Germline CDR1 is SGHAT and CDR2 is FQNNGV. The length of the CDR3 is 15 residues. The V and J ends lost 4 bases and 4 bases, in that order; junction bases with no gene match: 8. CDR3 nucleotide sequence: TGTGCCAGCAGCTCCTCGGACAGGGGAGATTACGAGCAGTACTTC. Translated, it gives CASSSSDRGDYEQYF.

The chain couples TRBV4-2 to TRBJ2-7, with 8 nucleotides matching TRBD1. The CDR3 sequence is 15 residues long. With V trimmed by 2 bases and J by 4 bases, 7 bases remained unmatched. Looked up from germline, CDR1 is LGHNA and CDR2 is YNFKEQ. CDR3 coding DNA: TGTGCCAGCAGCCAAAGGACAGGGATTGGTTACGAGCAGTACTTC. Residues: CASSQRTGIGYEQYF.

The rearrangement links TRBV7-9 to TRBJ2-7, with 8 bases lining up with TRBD2. The germline gives CDR1 SEHNR, CDR2 FQNEAQ (reference sequence). The CDR3 runs 16 residues. Trimming took 4 bases from V and 4 from J; bases not matched to a gene: 12. CDR3 DNA sequence: TGTGCCAGCAGCTCCCCAAGAGCGGGAGTGGGGTACGAGCAGTACTTC. It yields the protein CASSSPRAGVGYEQYF.

This clone was seen more than once but under ten times. The V and J genes are TRBV10-3 and TRBJ1-5; D is uncertain. This CDR3 comprises 15 residues. In germline, CDR1 is ENHRY, CDR2 SYGVKD. Trimming left V 2 bases short and J 0 bases short, with 8 bases between. This chain's CDR3 is CAISEGISSNQPQHF. The CDR3 nucleotides read TGTGCCATCAGTGAGGGGATTTCTAGCAATCAGCCCCAGCATTTT.

The chain carries TRBV28 and TRBJ2-5, with TRBD1 matching over 11 bases. This CDR3 contains 15 residues. Germline V gene sequence: CDR1 MDHEN, CDR2 SYDVKM. Trimming cost V 6 bases and J 5 bases; bases outside gene matches: 8. The CDR3 bases are TGTGCCAGCAGCGCTGGACAGGGGGCTTCCGAGACCCAGTACTTC. Amino acids: CASSAGQGASETQYF.

V is TRBV6-6 and J is TRBJ2-1, with D perhaps TRBD2 (6 bases). V lost 7 bases, J lost 4 bases, and 17 bases lay in between. The CDR3 sequence is 15 residues long. The germline gives CDR1 MNHNY, CDR2 SVGAGI (reference sequence). CDR3 sequence: CASKNEAAGYNEQFF. The CDR3 DNA sequence: TGTGCCAGCAAAAACGAGGCAGCGGGTTACAATGAGCAGTTCTTC.

This clone occurred a few times. V gene TRBV2 combines with J gene TRBJ1-5; D may be TRBD1 (5 bases). The V end was cut by 4 bases, the J end by 7 bases, with 17 bases between. This CDR3 comprises 15 residues. CDR1 SNHLY and CDR2 FYNNEI come from the germline V gene. DNA of the CDR3: TGTGCCAGCAGTGGGGGCAGGGTAATGGAACAGCCCCAGCATTTT. Protein: CASSGGRVMEQPQHF.

The DNA of the CDR3 is TGTGCCAGTAGTAAACAGGGGGCTGAAAATGGCTACACCTTC. Encoded protein: CASSKQGAENGYTF. The chain carries TRBV19 and TRBJ1-2, with TRBD1 matching over 9 bases. Trimming removed 4 bases from V and 6 bases from J; junction bases left unmatched: 6. The CDR3 consists of 14 residues. Germline-derived CDR1 and CDR2 are LNHDA and SQIVND (reference sequence).

This clone was picked up a small number of times. This chain joins TRBV7-9 and TRBJ1-5; no clear D gene. V was shortened by 5 bases and J by 7 bases, with 9 bases between the two germline ends. Germline V gene data show CDR1 as SEHNR and CDR2 as FQNEAQ (reference sequence). The CDR3 extends over 12 amino acids. CDR3 in amino acids: CASSASGQPQHF. Written as DNA, the CDR3 is TGTGCCAGCAGCGCAAGCGGGCAGCCCCAGCATTTT. Supplemented by reference TRBV7-9 and TRBJ1-5, the full variable domain reads DTGVSQNPRHKITKRGQNVTFRCDPISEHNRLYWYRQTLGQGPEFLTYFQNEAQLEKSRLLSDRFSAERPKGSFSTLEIQRTEQGDSAMYLCASSASGQPQHFGDGTRLSIL.

The rearrangement links TRBV28 to TRBJ2-2; D remains ambiguous. The CDR3 extends over 13 amino acids. The germline gives CDR1 MDHEN, CDR2 SYDVKM. V gave up 4 bases and J gave up 1 base, with 4 bases separating them. The DNA for the CDR3 is TGTGCCAGCAGTTCCAGGAACACCGGGGAGCTGTTTTTT. Amino acid sequence: CASSSRNTGELFF. The full variable domain, with the rest looked up from reference TRBV28 and TRBJ2-2, is DVKVTQSSRYLVKRTGEKVFLECVQDMDHENMFWYRQDPGLGLRLIYFSYDVKMKEKGDIPEGYSVSREKKERFSLILESASTNQTSMYLCASSSRNTGELFFGEGSRLTVL.

The V call is TRBV4-1, the J call TRBJ1-5, with D maybe TRBD1 (6 bases). The CDR3 has 18 residues. In germline, CDR1 is MGHRA, CDR2 YSYEKL. Trimming stripped 0 bases from V and 0 bases from J, with 15 bases between. As DNA, the CDR3 is TGCGCCAGCAGCCAAGATGGGACACTTATCATTAGCAATCAGCCCCAGCATTTT. It encodes CASSQDGTLIISNQPQHF.

The CDR3 sequence: CASSAGHGQPQHF. CDR3 in DNA: TGTGCCAGCAGTGCAGGGCACGGTCAGCCCCAGCATTTT. The rearrangement uses TRBV6-5 and TRBJ1-5, with a possible D match to TRBD1 (5 bases). CDR3 length equals 13 residues. Trimming took 5 bases from V and 6 from J, leaving 11 bases between them. The germline V gene encodes CDR1 MNHEY and CDR2 SVGAGI.

The rearrangement uses TRBV7-8 and TRBJ2-2; a weak D match, TRBD1 (6 bases). The CDR3 is 16 amino acids. Looked up from germline, CDR1 is SGHVS and CDR2 is FQNEAQ. V shed 6 bases and J shed 1 base, with 15 bases lying between them. CDR3 amino acids: CASRFRDIKNTGELFF. In DNA, the CDR3 is TGTGCCAGCAGATTCCGGGACATTAAGAACACCGGGGAGCTGTTTTTT. Full variable domain (outside the CDR3, taken from reference TRBV7-8 and TRBJ2-2): GAGVSQSPRYKVAKRGQDVALRCDPISGHVSLFWYQQALGQGPEFLTYFQNEAQLDKSGLPSDRFFAERPEGSVSTLKIQRTQQEDSAVYLCASRFRDIKNTGELFFGEGSRLTVL.